The next 6 T cell receptor beta chains were all read from a single sample in a study of T-cell memory formation after mild COVID-19. TCRdb fed the 5' RACE reads into MiXCR, producing one record per CDR3 protein. This repertoire shows approximately 500,000 distinct CDR3 sequences, around 27% found once; its top ten account for 12%. The specimen was PBMCs or a T cell subset sorted from them (not recorded which). Source of these receptors: an adult woman who had mild COVID-19 (a few samples of this study predate the infection). Cell type and time point are not known.

This clonotype appeared a few times. The rearrangement uses TRBV11-3 and TRBJ2-3; 15 bases are a match to TRBD2. The CDR3 covers 17 residues. Germline CDR1 reads SGHNT; CDR2 reads YENEEA. The trim removed 5 bases at V and 1 base at J, leaving 4 bases unmatched. Here the CDR3 reads CASSLWTSGGGTDTQYF. The CDR3 DNA reads as TGTGCCAGCAGCCTTTGGACTAGCGGGGGGGGCACAGATACGCAGTATTTT.

This chain joins TRBV6-5 and TRBJ2-7, with TRBD1 matching 9 bases. CDR1 MNHEY and CDR2 SVGAGI come from the germline V gene. The CDR3 totals 14 residues. V lost 6 bases and J lost 4; bases outside the gene matches: 7. The CDR3 DNA reads TGTGCCAGCAGACTGGACAGGGGCCCTTACGAGCAGTACTTC. Translation: CASRLDRGPYEQYF.

This clonotype was counted a few times. The CDR3 region has the DNA TGCGCCAGCAGCCCCGGGATCCCAACCTACGAGCAGTACTTC. Translated: CASSPGIPTYEQYF. This chain links TRBV5-1 with TRBJ2-7, with D perhaps matching TRBD2 (5 bases). There are 14 residues in the CDR3. Germline CDR1 reads SGHRS; CDR2 reads YFSETQ. V was clipped by 4 bases and J by 2 bases, with 13 bases between them. The full variable domain, completed using reference TRBV5-1 and TRBJ2-7, is KAGVTQTPRYLIKTRGQQVTLSCSPISGHRSVSWYQQTPGQGLQFLFEYFSETQRNKGNFPGRFSGRQFSNSRSEMNVSTLELGDSALYLCASSPGIPTYEQYFGPGTRLTVT.

CDR3 nucleotides: TGTGCCAGCAGCCCCCCCGTCGGGCTAGCGGGAATAGGGGCCGGGGAGCTGTTTTTT. Amino acids: CASSPPVGLAGIGAGELFF. This chain links TRBV3-1 with TRBJ2-2, with 9 bases that match TRBD2. The CDR3 extends over 19 amino acids. The ends lost 4 bases at V and 6 bases at J; junction bases unmatched: 18. Germline V gives CDR1 LGHDT, CDR2 YNNKEL (reference sequence).

V is TRBV12-3 or TRBV12-4 and J is TRBJ2-5; 7 bases map to TRBD1. The CDR3 has 15 amino acids. Trimming removed 1 base from V and 4 bases from J; junction bases left unmatched: 6. The DNA for the CDR3 is TGTGCCAGCAGTTTAGAGGGGGCGCGTCCAGAGACCCAGTACTTC. Its translation: CASSLEGARPETQYF.

Only a few counts were recorded for this clonotype. This sequence joins TRBV11-3 and TRBJ2-4; possibly TRBD1 for D (7 bases). CDR1 SGHNT and CDR2 YENEEA come from the germline V gene. This CDR3 contains 16 residues. V gave up 5 bases and J gave up 2 bases, with 16 bases separating them. CDR3 nucleotides: TGTGCCAGCAGCCCAGGCGGGACAGCGCCCAAAAACATTCAGTACTTC. Translating gives CASSPGGTAPKNIQYF.